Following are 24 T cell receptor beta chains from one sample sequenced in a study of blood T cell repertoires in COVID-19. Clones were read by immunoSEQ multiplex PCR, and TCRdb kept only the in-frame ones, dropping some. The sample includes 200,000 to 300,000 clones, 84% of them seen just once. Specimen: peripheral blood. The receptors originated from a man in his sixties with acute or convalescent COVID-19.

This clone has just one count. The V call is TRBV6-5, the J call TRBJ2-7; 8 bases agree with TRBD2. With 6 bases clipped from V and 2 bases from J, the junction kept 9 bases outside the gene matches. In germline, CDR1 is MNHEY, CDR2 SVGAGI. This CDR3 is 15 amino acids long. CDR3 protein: CASRAWGREAYEQYF. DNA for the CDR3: TGTGCCAGCAGGGCCTGGGGGCGGGAGGCCTACGAGCAGTACTTC.

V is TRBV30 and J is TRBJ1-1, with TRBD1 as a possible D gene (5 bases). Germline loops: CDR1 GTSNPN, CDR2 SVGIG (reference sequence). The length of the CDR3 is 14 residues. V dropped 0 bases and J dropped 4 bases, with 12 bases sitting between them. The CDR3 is CAWSVLDGGTEAFF. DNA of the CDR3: TGTGCCTGGAGTGTACTGGACGGGGGCACTGAAGCTTTCTTT.

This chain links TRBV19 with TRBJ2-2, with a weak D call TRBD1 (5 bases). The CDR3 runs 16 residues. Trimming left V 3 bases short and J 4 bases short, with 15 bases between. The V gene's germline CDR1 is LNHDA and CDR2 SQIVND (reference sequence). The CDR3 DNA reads TGTGCCAGTAGTATCGCCTGGGGCGCAGGCACCGGGGAGCTGTTTTTT. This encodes CASSIAWGAGTGELFF.

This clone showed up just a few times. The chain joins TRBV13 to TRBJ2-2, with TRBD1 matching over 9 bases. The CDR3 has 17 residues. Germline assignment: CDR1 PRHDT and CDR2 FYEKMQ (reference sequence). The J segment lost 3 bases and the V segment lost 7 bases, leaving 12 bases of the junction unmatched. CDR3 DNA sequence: TGTGCCAGCAAGGGGGGGACGGGACAGGGACACACCGGGGAGCTGTTTTTT. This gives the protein CASKGGTGQGHTGELFF.

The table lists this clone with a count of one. The chain's CDR3 is CASSEYYAGVGNTIYF. The CDR3 region has the DNA TGTGCCAGCAGTGAATACTACGCGGGGGTTGGAAACACCATATATTTT. This chain joins TRBV2 and TRBJ1-3; TRBD1 might be the D (5 bases). V was cut by 2 bases and J by 3 bases, with 14 bases left in between. Germline loops: CDR1 SNHLY, CDR2 FYNNEI. The CDR3 runs 16 residues.

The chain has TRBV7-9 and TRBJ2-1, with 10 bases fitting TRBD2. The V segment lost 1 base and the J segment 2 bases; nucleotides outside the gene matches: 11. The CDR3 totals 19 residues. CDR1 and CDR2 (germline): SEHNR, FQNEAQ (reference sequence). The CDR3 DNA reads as TGTGCCAGCAGCTTAGGCTCGGGTAGCGGGAGGATCCCCTACAATGAGCAGTTCTTC. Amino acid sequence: CASSLGSGSGRIPYNEQFF.

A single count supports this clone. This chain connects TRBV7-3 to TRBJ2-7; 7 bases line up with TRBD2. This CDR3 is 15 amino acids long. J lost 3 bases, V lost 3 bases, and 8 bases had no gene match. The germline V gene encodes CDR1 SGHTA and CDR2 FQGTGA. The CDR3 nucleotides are TGTGCCAGCAGCTTGAGCGGGAACCTAGTCTACGAGCAGTACTTC. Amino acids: CASSLSGNLVYEQYF.

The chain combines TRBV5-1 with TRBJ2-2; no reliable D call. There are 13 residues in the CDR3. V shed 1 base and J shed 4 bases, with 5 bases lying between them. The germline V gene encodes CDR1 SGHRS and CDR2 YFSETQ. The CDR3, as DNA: TGCGCCAGCAGCTTGCCGGGCACCGGGGAGCTGTTTTTT. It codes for CASSLPGTGELFF.

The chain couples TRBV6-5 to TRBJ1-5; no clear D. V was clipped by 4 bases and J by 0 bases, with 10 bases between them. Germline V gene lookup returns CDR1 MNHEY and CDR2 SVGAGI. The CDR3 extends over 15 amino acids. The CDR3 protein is CASSLSPYSNQPQHF. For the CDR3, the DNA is TGTGCCAGCAGTTTAAGCCCTTATAGCAATCAGCCCCAGCATTTT.

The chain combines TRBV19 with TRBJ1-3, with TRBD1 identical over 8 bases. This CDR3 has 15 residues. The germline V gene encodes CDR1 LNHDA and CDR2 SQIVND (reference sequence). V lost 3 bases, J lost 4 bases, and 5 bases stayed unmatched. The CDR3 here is CASSIQGAIGNTIYF. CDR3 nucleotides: TGTGCCAGTAGTATCCAGGGGGCGATCGGAAACACCATATATTTT.

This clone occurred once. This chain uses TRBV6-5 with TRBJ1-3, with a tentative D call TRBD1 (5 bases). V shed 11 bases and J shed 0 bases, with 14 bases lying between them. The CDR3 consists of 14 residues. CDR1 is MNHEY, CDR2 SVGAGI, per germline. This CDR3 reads CASLGRYSGNTIYF. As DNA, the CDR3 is TGTGCCTCCTTGGGGCGGTACTCTGGAAACACCATATATTTT.

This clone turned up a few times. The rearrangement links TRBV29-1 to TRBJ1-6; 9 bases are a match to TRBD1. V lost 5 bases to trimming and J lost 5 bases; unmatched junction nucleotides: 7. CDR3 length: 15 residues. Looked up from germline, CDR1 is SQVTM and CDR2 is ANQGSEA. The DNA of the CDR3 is TGCAGCGTTAAAACCGGGACAGGGAATAATTCACCCCTCCACTTT. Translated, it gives CSVKTGTGNNSPLHF.

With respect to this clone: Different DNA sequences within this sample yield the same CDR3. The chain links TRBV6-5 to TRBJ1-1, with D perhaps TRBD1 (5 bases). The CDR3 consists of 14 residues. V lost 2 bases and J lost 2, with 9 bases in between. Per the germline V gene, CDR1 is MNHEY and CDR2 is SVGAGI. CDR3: CASSYGQGNTEAFF. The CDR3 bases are TGTGCCAGCAGTTACGGGCAGGGCAACACTGAAGCTTTCTTT.

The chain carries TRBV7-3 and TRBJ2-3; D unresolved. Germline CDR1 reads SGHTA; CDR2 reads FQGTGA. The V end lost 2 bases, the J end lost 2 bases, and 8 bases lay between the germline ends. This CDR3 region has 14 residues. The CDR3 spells CASSLQHSTDTQYF. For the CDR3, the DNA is TGTGCCAGCAGCTTACAACATTCCACAGATACGCAGTATTTT. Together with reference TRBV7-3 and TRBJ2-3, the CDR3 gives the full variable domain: GAGVSQTPSNKVTEKGKYVELRCDPISGHTALYWYRQSLGQGPEFLIYFQGTGAADDSGLPNDRFFAVRPEGSVSTLKIQRTERGDSAVYLCASSLQHSTDTQYFGPGTRLTVL.

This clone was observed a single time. The CDR3 DNA follows: TGTGCCAGTAGGATTGGACAGGCGTTAGCCAAAAACATTCAGTACTTC. Protein: CASRIGQALAKNIQYF. The V gene is TRBV19, the J gene TRBJ2-4; 7 positions match TRBD1. The CDR3 contains 16 residues. The V and J ends lost 6 bases and 0 bases, in that order; junction bases with no gene match: 8. From germline, CDR1 is LNHDA and CDR2 SQIVND (reference sequence).

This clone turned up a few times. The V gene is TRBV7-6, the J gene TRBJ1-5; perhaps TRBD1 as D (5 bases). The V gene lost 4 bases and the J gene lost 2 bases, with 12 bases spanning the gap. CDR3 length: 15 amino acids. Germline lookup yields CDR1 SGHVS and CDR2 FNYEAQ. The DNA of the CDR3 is TGTGCCAGCAGCTCAGGGTATGGAGGCAATCAGCCCCAGCATTTT. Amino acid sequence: CASSSGYGGNQPQHF.

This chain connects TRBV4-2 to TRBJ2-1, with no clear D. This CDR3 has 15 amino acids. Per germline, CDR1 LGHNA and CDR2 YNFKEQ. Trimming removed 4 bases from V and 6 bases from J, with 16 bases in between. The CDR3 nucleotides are TGTGCCAGCAGCCCTCGGTTGAGCTCCCTCAATGAGCAGTTCTTC. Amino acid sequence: CASSPRLSSLNEQFF.

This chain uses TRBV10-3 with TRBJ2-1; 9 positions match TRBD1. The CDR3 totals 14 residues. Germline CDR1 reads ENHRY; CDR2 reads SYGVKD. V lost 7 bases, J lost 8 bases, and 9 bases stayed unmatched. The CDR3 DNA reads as TGTGCCATCAAGGGACAGGGAGTCCGGGATGAGCAGTTCTTC. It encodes CAIKGQGVRDEQFF.

CDR3 nucleotides: TGCGCCAGCCGGGGGACCCCAGTGCAAGAGACCCAGTACTTC. Protein product: CASRGTPVQETQYF. This rearrangement joins TRBV10-2 to TRBJ2-5; D perhaps matches TRBD2 (6 bases). The V and J ends lost 8 bases and 2 bases respectively, with 15 bases between them. Looked up from germline, CDR1 is WSHSY and CDR2 is SAAADI. The length of the CDR3 is 14 residues.

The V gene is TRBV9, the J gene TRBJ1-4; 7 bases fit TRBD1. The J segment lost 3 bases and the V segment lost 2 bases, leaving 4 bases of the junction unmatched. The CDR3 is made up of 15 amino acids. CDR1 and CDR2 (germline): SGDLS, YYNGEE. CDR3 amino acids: CASSVQTGPNEKLFF. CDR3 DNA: TGTGCCAGCAGCGTGCAGACAGGGCCTAATGAAAAACTGTTTTTT. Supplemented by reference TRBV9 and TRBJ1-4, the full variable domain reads DSGVTQTPKHLITATGQRVTLRCSPRSGDLSVYWYQQSLDQGLQFLIQYYNGEERAKGNILERFSAQQFPDLHSELNLSSLELGDSALYFCASSVQTGPNEKLFFGSGTQLSVL.

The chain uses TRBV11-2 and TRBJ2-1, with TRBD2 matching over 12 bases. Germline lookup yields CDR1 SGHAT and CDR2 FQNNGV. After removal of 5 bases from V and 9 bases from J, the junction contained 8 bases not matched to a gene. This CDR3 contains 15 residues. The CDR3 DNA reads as TGTGCCAGCAGCCTAACTAGCGGGAGGTTGGTTGAGCAGTTCTTC. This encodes CASSLTSGRLVEQFF. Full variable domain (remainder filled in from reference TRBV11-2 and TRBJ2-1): EAGVAQSPRYKIIEKRQSVAFWCNPISGHATLYWYQQILGQGPKLLIQFQNNGVVDDSQLPKDRFSAERLKGVDSTLKIQPAKLEDSAVYLCASSLTSGRLVEQFFGPGTRLTVL.

The CDR3 sequence is CATSLSAGVGYEQYF. DNA for the CDR3: TGTGCCACCTCACTCTCGGCGGGAGTCGGCTACGAGCAGTACTTC. The J gene is TRBJ2-7, the V gene TRBV10-3, with 7 positions matching TRBD2. Trimming removed 10 bases from V and 3 bases from J; junction bases left unmatched: 15. This CDR3 has 15 residues. CDR1 is ENHRY and CDR2 is SYGVKD in the germline V gene.

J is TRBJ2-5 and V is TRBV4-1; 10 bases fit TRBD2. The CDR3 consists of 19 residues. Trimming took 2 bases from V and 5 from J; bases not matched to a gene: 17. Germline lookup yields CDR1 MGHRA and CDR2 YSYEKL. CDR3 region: CASSQKKLSGRASEETQYF. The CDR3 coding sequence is TGCGCCAGCAGCCAAAAAAAACTAAGCGGGAGGGCCAGCGAGGAGACCCAGTACTTC.

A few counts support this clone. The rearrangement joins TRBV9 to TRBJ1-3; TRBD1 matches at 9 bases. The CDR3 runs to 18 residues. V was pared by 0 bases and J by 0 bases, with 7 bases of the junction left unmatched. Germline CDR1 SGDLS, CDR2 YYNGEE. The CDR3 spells CASSVARGTGNSGNTIYF. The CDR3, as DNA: TGTGCCAGCAGCGTAGCTCGTGGGACAGGGAACTCTGGAAACACCATATATTTT.